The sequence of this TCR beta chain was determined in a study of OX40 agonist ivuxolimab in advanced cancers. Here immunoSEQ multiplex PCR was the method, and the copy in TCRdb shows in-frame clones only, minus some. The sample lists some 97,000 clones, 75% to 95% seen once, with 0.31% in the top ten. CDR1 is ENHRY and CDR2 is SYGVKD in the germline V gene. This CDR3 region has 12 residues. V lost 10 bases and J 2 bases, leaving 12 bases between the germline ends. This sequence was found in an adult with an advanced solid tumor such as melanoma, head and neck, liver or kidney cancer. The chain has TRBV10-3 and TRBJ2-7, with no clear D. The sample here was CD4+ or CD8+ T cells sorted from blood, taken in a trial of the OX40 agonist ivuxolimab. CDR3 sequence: CATGKAPYEQYF. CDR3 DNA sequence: TGTGCCACTGGGAAGGCCCCCTACGAGCAGTACTTC.